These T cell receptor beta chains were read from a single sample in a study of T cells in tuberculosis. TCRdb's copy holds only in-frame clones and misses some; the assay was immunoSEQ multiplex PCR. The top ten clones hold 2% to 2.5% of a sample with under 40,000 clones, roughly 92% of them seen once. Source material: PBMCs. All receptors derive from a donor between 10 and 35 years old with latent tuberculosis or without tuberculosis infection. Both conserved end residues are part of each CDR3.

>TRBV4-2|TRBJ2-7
CASSRSGLAGNYEQYF
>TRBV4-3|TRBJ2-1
CASSQFTGGNNEQFF
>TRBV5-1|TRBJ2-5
CASSLRPQGGQETQYF
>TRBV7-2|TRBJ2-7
CASSLAQHYEQYF
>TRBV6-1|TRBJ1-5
CASSELGEEYQPQHF
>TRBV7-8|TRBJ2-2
CASSLFQTGGNTGELFF
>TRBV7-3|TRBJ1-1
CASSPSGGMNTEAFF
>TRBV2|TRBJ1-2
CASSRDTSNYGYTF
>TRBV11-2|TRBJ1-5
CASSLDRDQPQHF
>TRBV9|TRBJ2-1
CASSSRTASSYNEQFF
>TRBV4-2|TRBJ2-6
CASSQDQQGAGANVLTF
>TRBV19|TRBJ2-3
CATFMGPLSIDTQYF
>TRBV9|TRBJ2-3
CASSDPSGLAVEDTQYF
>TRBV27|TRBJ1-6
CASREVGGGSPLHF
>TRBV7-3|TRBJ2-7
CASSLSQAEEQYF
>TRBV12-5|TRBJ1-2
CASGLGGQGASYGYTF
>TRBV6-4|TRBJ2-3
CASSASESDTQYF